Below are 15 T cell receptor beta chains sequenced from a single sample in a study of T cells after yellow fever vaccination. TCRdb independently ran MiXCR on the 5' RACE reads; one entry per CDR3 protein. The data show approximately 120,000 distinct CDR3 sequences, 7.4% seen once. The specimen was CD4+ T cells sorted from PBMCs, collected more than 8 days after the first yellow fever vaccination. These TCRs come from a man aged 18 to 29 who received the YFV17D yellow fever vaccine.

This clonotype occurred many times. The CDR3 loop reads CSARLLVGETQYF. The CDR3 DNA reads as TGCAGTGCTAGACTTCTCGTTGGGGAGACCCAGTACTTC. The chain couples TRBV20-1 to TRBJ2-5, with D unclear. The V end lost 2 bases, the J end lost 5 bases, and 12 bases lay between the germline ends. Germline V gives CDR1 DFQATT, CDR2 SNEGSKA (reference sequence). The CDR3 sequence is 13 residues long.

This clonotype was seen many times. This chain connects TRBV20-1 to TRBJ2-3; the D gene is possibly TRBD1 (5 bases). CDR3 size: 12 residues. Trimming shortened V by 0 bases and J by 5 bases, and 6 bases separated the two germline ends. Germline V gene data show CDR1 as DFQATT and CDR2 as SNEGSKA (reference sequence). For the CDR3, the DNA is TGCAGTGCTAGAGATAGGGGAGATACGCAGTATTTT. This sequence encodes CSARDRGDTQYF.

In its sample, this clonotype was seen many times. The chain joins TRBV7-2 to TRBJ1-2; no clear D. The CDR3 runs to 16 residues. V shed 1 base and J shed 5 bases, with 17 bases lying between them. Germline assignment: CDR1 SGHTA and CDR2 FQGNSA. The CDR3 bases are TGTGCCAGCAGCTTAGAAAGGCGGCTCCCCATGTATGGCTACACCTTC. It codes for CASSLERRLPMYGYTF.

This clonotype was recorded many times. This sequence joins TRBV5-5 and TRBJ1-5; D not resolved. Looked up from germline, CDR1 is SGHKS and CDR2 is YYEKEE (reference sequence). The ends were cut back, 0 bases at V and 3 bases at J, with 7 bases in the middle. This CDR3 is 14 amino acids long. The CDR3 coding sequence is TGTGCCAGCAGCTTGGGCTTTACCAATCAGCCCCAGCATTTT. Amino acid sequence: CASSLGFTNQPQHF.

This clonotype was picked up many times. V gene TRBV3-1 combines with J gene TRBJ2-5, with a possible D match to TRBD1 (5 bases). Germline CDR1 LGHDT, CDR2 YNNKEL (reference sequence). The CDR3 contains 12 residues. V was cut by 3 bases and J by 8 bases, with 10 bases left in between. CDR3 bases: TGTGCCAGCAGCCACGCTCAGGGAACCCAGTACTTC. Its translation: CASSHAQGTQYF.

This clonotype was observed many times. The CDR3 loop reads CASSETSSSETQYF. The CDR3 nucleotides are TGTGCCAGCAGCGAAACTAGCTCGTCCGAGACCCAGTACTTC. This sequence joins TRBV12-3 or TRBV12-4 and TRBJ2-5; D possibly corresponds to TRBD2 (6 bases). The CDR3 contains 14 residues. V lost 6 bases and J 5 bases, leaving 16 bases between the germline ends.

The genes are TRBV5-4 and TRBJ2-3; perhaps TRBD2 as D (6 bases). CDR3 length: 14 residues. V was cut by 3 bases and J by 6 bases, with 14 bases left in between. Germline V gene lookup returns CDR1 SGHNT and CDR2 YYREEE (reference sequence). CDR3 in DNA: TGTGCCAGCAGCTACCCGGGACTGGAGGATACGCAGTATTTT. Protein product: CASSYPGLEDTQYF. The complete variable domain, with remaining parts taken from reference TRBV5-4 and TRBJ2-3, reads ETGVTQSPTHLIKTRGQQVTLRCSSQSGHNTVSWYQQALGQGPQFIFQYYREEENGRGNFPPRFSGLQFPNYSSELNVNALELDDSALYLCASSYPGLEDTQYFGPGTRLTVL.

This clonotype was detected ten times or more. V is TRBV10-3 and J is TRBJ1-5; 7 bases agree with TRBD1. The germline V gene encodes CDR1 ENHRY and CDR2 SYGVKD. The CDR3 runs to 13 residues. V was pared by 2 bases and J by 5 bases, with 0 bases of the junction left unmatched. Here the CDR3 DNA reads TGTGCCATCAGTGAGGACAGGGATCAGCCCCAGCATTTT. This sequence encodes CAISEDRDQPQHF.

CDR3 sequence (DNA): TGTGCCAGCAGCTTAGCCGGGACAGGGACCTACGAGCAGTACTTC. It encodes CASSLAGTGTYEQYF. V usage is TRBV7-9 and J usage is TRBJ2-7; TRBD1 matches 9 bases. The V gene's germline CDR1 is SEHNR and CDR2 FQNEAQ (reference sequence). This CDR3 comprises 15 residues. V dropped 0 bases and J dropped 2; count of bases not matched to a gene: 2.

Ten or more counts support this clonotype. This chain links TRBV6-5 with TRBJ1-6; D is unresolved. Germline CDR1 is MNHEY and CDR2 is SVGAGI. V shed 5 bases and J shed 10 bases, with 9 bases lying between them. The CDR3 is 12 amino acids. For the CDR3, the DNA is TGTGCCAGCAGTGATTGGGGATCACCCCTCCACTTT. Its translation is CASSDWGSPLHF.

Ten or more counts support this clonotype. The chain uses TRBV20-1 and TRBJ2-4; 7 bases line up with TRBD2. The V gene end was trimmed by 6 bases and the J gene end by 9 bases; junction bases not matched to a gene: 8. Germline V gene data show CDR1 as DFQATT and CDR2 as SNEGSKA (reference sequence). The CDR3 totals 12 residues. This chain's CDR3 is CSAATSAGIQYF. The CDR3 DNA sequence: TGCAGTGCCGCAACTAGCGCGGGCATTCAGTACTTC.

In its sample, this clonotype was seen many times. The chain has TRBV7-2 and TRBJ2-5; no firm D call. The CDR3 sequence is 14 residues long. Per germline, CDR1 SGHTA and CDR2 FQGNSA. V was cut by 1 base and J by 3 bases, with 9 bases left in between. The CDR3 protein is CASSLGGHEETQYF. CDR3 sequence (DNA): TGTGCCAGCAGCTTAGGGGGTCATGAAGAGACCCAGTACTTC.

The table lists this clonotype with many counts. The CDR3 nucleotides are TGTGCCAGCAGCTTAGCCGGGACCATAAACCTGTTTTTT. Amino acid sequence: CASSLAGTINLFF. The chain joins TRBV7-9 to TRBJ1-4; D may be TRBD1 (5 bases). The germline V gene has CDR1 SEHNR and CDR2 FQNEAQ (reference sequence). V lost 0 bases and J lost 14, with 13 bases in between. CDR3 length equals 13 residues.

This clonotype was counted many times. The chain uses TRBV7-2 and TRBJ2-1; D may correspond to TRBD1 or TRBD2 (5 bases each). V was shortened by 5 bases and J by 2 bases, with 7 bases between the two germline ends. Germline-derived CDR1 and CDR2 are SGHTA and FQGNSA. The CDR3 covers 13 residues. CDR3 protein: CASSGGTYNEQFF. The CDR3 DNA is TGTGCCAGCAGCGGGGGAACCTACAATGAGCAGTTCTTC.

This clonotype was recorded at least ten times. V is TRBV6-2 or TRBV6-3 and J is TRBJ1-1; D is ambiguous. The CDR3 loop spans 12 amino acids. The ends were cut back, 2 bases at V and 7 bases at J, with 8 bases in the middle. Germline loops: CDR1 MNHEY, CDR2 SVGEGT. CDR3 in DNA: TGTGCCAGCAGTTACCCACCTGTTGAAGCTTTCTTT. It codes for CASSYPPVEAFF.